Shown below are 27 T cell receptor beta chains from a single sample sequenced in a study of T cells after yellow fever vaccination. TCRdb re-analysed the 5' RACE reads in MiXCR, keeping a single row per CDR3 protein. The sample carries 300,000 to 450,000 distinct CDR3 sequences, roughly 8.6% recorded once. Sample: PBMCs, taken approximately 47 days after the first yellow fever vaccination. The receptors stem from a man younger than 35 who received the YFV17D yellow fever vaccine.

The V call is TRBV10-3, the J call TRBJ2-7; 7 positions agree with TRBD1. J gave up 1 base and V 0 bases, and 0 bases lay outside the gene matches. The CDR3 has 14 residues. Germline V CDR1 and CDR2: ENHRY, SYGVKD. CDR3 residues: CAISESQGSYEQYF. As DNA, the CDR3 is TGTGCCATCAGTGAGTCACAGGGGTCCTACGAGCAGTACTTC.

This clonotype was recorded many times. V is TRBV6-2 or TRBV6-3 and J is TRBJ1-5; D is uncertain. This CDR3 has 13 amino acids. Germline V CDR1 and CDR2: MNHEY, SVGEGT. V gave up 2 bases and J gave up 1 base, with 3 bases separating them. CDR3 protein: CASSYDSNQPQHF. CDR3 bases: TGTGCCAGCAGTTACGACAGCAATCAGCCCCAGCATTTT.

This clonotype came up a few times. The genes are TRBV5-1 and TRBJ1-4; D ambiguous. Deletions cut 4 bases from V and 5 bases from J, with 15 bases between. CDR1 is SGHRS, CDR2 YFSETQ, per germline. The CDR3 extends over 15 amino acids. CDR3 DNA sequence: TGCGCCAGCAGCCCTGGGCGGGGTGGAAATGAAAAACTGTTTTTT. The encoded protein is CASSPGRGGNEKLFF.

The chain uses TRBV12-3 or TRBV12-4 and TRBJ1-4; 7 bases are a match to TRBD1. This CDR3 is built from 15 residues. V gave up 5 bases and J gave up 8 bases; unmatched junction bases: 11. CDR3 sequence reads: CASSGIQGRGEKLFF. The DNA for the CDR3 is TGTGCCAGCAGTGGGATACAGGGGAGGGGAGAAAAACTGTTTTTT.

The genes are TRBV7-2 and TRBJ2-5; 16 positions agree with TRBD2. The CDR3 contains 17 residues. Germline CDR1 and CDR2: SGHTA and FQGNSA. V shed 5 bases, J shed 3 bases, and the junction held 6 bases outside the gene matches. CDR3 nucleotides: TGTGCCAGCAGCCGAGTGGGGACTAGCGGGGGGGAAGAGACCCAGTACTTC. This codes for CASSRVGTSGGEETQYF. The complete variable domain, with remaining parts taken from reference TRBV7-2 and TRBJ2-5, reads GAGVSQSPSNKVTEKGKDVELRCDPISGHTALYWYRQSLGQGLEFLIYFQGNSAPDKSGLPSDRFSAERTGGSVSTLTIQRTQQEDSAVYLCASSRVGTSGGEETQYFGPGTRLLVL.

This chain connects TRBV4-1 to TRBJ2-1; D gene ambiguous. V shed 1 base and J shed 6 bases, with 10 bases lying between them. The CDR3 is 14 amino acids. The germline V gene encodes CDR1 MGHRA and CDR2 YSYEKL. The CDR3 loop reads CASSQGPHANEQFF. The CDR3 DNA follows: TGCGCCAGCAGCCAAGGCCCACACGCCAATGAGCAGTTCTTC.

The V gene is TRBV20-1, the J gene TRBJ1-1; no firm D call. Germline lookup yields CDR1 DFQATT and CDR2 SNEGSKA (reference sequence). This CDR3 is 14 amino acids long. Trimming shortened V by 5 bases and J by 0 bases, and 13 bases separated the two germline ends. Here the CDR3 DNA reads TGCAGTGCTTCAAGAGGGAACATGAACACTGAAGCTTTCTTT. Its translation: CSASRGNMNTEAFF.

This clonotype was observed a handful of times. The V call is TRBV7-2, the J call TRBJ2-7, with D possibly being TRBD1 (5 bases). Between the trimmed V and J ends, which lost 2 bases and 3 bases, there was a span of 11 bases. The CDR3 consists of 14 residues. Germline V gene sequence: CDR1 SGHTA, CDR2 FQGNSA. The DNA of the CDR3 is TGTGCCAGCAGCTTATTATCGACAGACTACGAGCAGTACTTC. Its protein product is CASSLLSTDYEQYF.

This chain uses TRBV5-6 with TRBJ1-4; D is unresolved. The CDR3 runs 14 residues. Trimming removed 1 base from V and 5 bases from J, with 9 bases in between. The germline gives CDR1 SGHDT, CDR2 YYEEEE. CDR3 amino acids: CASSLYGRNEKLFF. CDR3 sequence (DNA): TGTGCCAGCAGCTTGTACGGAAGAAATGAAAAACTGTTTTTT.

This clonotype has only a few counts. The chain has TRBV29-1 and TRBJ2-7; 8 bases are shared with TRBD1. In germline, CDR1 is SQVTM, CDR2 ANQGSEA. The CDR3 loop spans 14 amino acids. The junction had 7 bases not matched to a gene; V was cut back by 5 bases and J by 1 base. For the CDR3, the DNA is TGCAGCGTTTTCGACAGGGGCGTATCCTACGAGCAGTACTTC. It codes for CSVFDRGVSYEQYF.

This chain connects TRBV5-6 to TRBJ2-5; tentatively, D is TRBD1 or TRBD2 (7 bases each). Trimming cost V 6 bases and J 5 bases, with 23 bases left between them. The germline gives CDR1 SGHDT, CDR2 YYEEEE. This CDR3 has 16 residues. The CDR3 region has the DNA TGTGCCAGCAAACGAGGGGCAGGGGGGGTCATGGAGACCCAGTACTTC. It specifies CASKRGAGGVMETQYF.

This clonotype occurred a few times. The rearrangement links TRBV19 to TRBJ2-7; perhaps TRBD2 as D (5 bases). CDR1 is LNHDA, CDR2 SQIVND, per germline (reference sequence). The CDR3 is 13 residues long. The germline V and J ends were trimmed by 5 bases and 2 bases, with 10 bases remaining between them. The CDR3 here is CASSESGTYEQYF. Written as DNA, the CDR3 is TGTGCCAGTAGTGAGTCGGGAACCTACGAGCAGTACTTC.

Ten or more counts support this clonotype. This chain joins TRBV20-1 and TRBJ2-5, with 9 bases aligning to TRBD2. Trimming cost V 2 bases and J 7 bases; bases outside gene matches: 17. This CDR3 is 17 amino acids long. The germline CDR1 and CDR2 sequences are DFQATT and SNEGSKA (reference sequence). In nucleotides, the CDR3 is TGCAGTGCTAGAAGGGATCGGACTAGCGCCGGTAACGGGACCCAGTACTTC. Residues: CSARRDRTSAGNGTQYF.

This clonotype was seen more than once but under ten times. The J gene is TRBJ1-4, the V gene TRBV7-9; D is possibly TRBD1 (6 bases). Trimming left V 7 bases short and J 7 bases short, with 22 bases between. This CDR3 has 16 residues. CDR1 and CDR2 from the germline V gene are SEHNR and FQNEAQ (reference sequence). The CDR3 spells CASTAWAGGRGEKLFF. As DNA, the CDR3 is TGTGCCAGCACCGCTTGGGCCGGGGGCCGTGGTGAAAAACTGTTTTTT.

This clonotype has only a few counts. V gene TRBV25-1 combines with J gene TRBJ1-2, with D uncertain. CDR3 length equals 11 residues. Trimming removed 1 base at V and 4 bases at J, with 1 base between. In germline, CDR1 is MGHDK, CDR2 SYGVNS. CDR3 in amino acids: CASSESYGYTF. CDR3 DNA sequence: TGTGCCAGCAGTGAATCCTATGGCTACACCTTC.

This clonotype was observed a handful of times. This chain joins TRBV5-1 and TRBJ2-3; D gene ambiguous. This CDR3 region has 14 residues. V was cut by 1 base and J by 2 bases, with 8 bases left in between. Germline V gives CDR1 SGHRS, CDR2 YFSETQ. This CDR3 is CASSLQVDTDTQYF. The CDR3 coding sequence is TGCGCCAGCAGCTTGCAGGTAGACACAGATACGCAGTATTTT.

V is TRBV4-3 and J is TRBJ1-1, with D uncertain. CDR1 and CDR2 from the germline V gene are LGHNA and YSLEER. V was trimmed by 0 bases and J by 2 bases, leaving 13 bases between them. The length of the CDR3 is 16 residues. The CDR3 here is CASSQEGRQVNTEAFF. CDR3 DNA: TGCGCCAGCAGCCAAGAAGGAAGGCAGGTAAACACTGAAGCTTTCTTT.

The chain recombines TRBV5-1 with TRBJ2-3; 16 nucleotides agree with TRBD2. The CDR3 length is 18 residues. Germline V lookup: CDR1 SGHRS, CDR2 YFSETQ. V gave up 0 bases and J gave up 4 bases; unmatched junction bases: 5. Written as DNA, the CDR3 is TGCGCCAGCAGCTTGGGCTCGGGACTAGCGGGGGGGTCAGATACGCAGTATTTT. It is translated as CASSLGSGLAGGSDTQYF. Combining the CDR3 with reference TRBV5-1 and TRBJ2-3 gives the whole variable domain KAGVTQTPRYLIKTRGQQVTLSCSPISGHRSVSWYQQTPGQGLQFLFEYFSETQRNKGNFPGRFSGRQFSNSRSEMNVSTLELGDSALYLCASSLGSGLAGGSDTQYFGPGTRLTVL.

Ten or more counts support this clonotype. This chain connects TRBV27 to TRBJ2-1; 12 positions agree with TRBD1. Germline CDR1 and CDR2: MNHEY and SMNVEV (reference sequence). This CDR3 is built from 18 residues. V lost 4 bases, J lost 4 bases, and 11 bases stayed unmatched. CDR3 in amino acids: CASSSTGTGGLLYNEQFF. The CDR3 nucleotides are TGTGCCAGCAGTTCTACCGGGACAGGGGGCCTCCTATACAATGAGCAGTTCTTC.

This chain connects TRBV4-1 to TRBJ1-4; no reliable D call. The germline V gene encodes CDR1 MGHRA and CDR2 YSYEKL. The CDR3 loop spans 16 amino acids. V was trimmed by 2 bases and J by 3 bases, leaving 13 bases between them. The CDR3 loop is CASSQTPRGANEKLFF. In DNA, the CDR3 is TGCGCCAGCAGCCAAACACCCCGGGGTGCTAATGAAAAACTGTTTTTT.

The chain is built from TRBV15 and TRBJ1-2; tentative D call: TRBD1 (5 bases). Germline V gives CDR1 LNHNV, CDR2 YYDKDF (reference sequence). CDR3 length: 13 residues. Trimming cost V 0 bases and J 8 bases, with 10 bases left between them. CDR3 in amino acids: CATSRDKGDGYTF. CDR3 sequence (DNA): TGTGCCACCAGCAGAGATAAAGGGGACGGCTACACCTTC. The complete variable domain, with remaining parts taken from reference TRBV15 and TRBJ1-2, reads DAMVIQNPRYQVTQFGKPVTLSCSQTLNHNVMYWYQQKSSQAPKLLFHYYDKDFNNEADTPDNFQSRRPNTSFCFLDIRSPGLGDTAMYLCATSRDKGDGYTFGSGTRLTVV.

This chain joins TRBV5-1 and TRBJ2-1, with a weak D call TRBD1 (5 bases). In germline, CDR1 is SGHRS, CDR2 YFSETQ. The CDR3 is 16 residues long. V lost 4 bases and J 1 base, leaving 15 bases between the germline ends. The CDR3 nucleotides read TGCGCCAGCAGCCCGGACCCAGGGTTGTCCTACAATGAGCAGTTCTTC. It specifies CASSPDPGLSYNEQFF.

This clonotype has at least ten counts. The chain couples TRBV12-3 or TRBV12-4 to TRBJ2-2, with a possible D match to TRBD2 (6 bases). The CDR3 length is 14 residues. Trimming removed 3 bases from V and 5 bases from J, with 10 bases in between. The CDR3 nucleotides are TGTGCCAGCAGTTTGCTCGGAGGGACCGGGGAGCTGTTTTTT. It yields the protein CASSLLGGTGELFF.

The chain's CDR3 is CAIRDPGRDAYEQYV. The CDR3 nucleotides read TGTGCCATCAGAGACCCGGGACGTGATGCCTACGAGCAGTACGTC. The chain couples TRBV10-3 to TRBJ2-7, with D perhaps matching TRBD1 or TRBD2 (5 bases each). Germline V gene data show CDR1 as ENHRY and CDR2 as SYGVKD. Trimming stripped 6 bases from V and 2 bases from J, with 17 bases between. This CDR3 has 15 residues.

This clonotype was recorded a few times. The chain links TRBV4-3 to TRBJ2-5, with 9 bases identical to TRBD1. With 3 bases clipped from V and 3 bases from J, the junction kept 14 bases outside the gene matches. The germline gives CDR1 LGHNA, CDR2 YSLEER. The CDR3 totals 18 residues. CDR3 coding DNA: TGCGCCAGCAGCCAGGATGCCCGGGACAGGGACATTGAAGAGACCCAGTACTTC. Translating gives CASSQDARDRDIEETQYF.

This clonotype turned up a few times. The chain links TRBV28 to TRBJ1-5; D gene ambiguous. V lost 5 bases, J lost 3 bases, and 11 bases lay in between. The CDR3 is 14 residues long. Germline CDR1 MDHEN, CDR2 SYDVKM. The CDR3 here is CASSERASNQPQHF. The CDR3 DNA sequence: TGTGCCAGCAGTGAGAGGGCCTCCAATCAGCCCCAGCATTTT.

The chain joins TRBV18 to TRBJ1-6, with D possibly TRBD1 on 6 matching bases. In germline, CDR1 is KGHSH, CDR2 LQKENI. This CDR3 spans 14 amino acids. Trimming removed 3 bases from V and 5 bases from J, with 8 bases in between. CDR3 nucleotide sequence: TGTGCCAGCTCACCGGACAGAAATAATTCACCCCTCCACTTT. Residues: CASSPDRNNSPLHF.